These 8 T cell receptor beta chains came from one sample sequenced in a study of T cell responses to AZD1222 COVID-19 vaccine. Assay used: immunoSEQ multiplex PCR; TCRdb lists only in-frame clones, some missing. The sample carries tens of thousands of clones, roughly 89% recorded once. The input for sequencing was peripheral blood, taken on day 0 of AZD1222 vaccination. Receptors originate from an adult in good health.

This sequence joins TRBV19 and TRBJ2-6; 9 bases line up with TRBD1. Trimming cost V 7 bases and J 2 bases; bases outside gene matches: 9. The CDR3 has 17 amino acids. Germline CDR1 and CDR2: LNHDA and SQIVND (reference sequence). This chain's CDR3 is CASTATGGNTGANVLTF. CDR3 bases: TGTGCCAGTACCGCGACAGGGGGGAACACTGGGGCCAACGTCCTGACTTTC. Full variable domain (remainder filled in from reference TRBV19 and TRBJ2-6): DGGITQSPKYLFRKEGQNVTLSCEQNLNHDAMYWYRQDPGQGLRLIYYSQIVNDFQKGDIAEGYSVSREKKESFPLTVTSAQKNPTAFYLCASTATGGNTGANVLTFGAGSRLTVL.

The gene calls are TRBV18 and TRBJ2-1; TRBD2 agrees at 13 bases. Germline CDR1 is KGHSH and CDR2 is LQKENI. V dropped 2 bases and J dropped 5; count of bases not matched to a gene: 0. The CDR3 spans 15 residues. In DNA form, the CDR3 reads TGTGCCAGCTCACCAGGGACTAGCGGGGACAATGAGCAGTTCTTC. This gives the protein CASSPGTSGDNEQFF.

The gene calls are TRBV30 and TRBJ1-2; 7 bases line up with TRBD1. Germline lookup yields CDR1 GTSNPN and CDR2 SVGIG (reference sequence). The CDR3 extends over 12 amino acids. After removal of 1 base from V and 11 bases from J, the junction contained 7 bases not matched to a gene. The CDR3 region has the DNA TGTGCCTGGAGTGCAGGGGGAAGGGTTTACACCTTC. Amino acids: CAWSAGGRVYTF. Drawing the rest from reference TRBV30 and TRBJ1-2, the complete variable domain is SQTIHQWPATLVQPVGSPLSLECTVEGTSNPNLYWYRQAAGRGLQLLFYSVGIGQISSEVPQNLSASRPQDRQFILSSKKLLLSDSGFYLCAWSAGGRVYTFGSGTRLTVV.

The chain is built from TRBV27 and TRBJ1-6, with D tentatively TRBD1 (6 bases). Per germline, CDR1 MNHEY and CDR2 SMNVEV (reference sequence). The CDR3 contains 16 residues. V was clipped by 3 bases and J by 7 bases, with 16 bases between them. The CDR3 region has the DNA TGTGCCAGCAGTTTTTCGGGGGCAGATGGAAATTCACCCCTCCACTTT. This gives the protein CASSFSGADGNSPLHF.

This rearrangement joins TRBV14 to TRBJ1-1; D gene uncertain. V was cut by 0 bases and J by 1 base, with 12 bases left in between. The CDR3 is 16 residues long. The germline V gene has CDR1 SGHDN and CDR2 FVKESK. In DNA form, the CDR3 reads TGTGCCAGCAGCCAAGAAAGGGTACGGCAGAACACTGAAGCTTTCTTT. Its translation is CASSQERVRQNTEAFF.

The count of this clone is one. This sequence joins TRBV30 and TRBJ2-5, with D unclear. The germline V and J ends were trimmed by 5 bases and 1 base, with 8 bases remaining between them. Germline-derived CDR1 and CDR2 are GTSNPN and SVGIG (reference sequence). The CDR3 sequence is 12 residues long. The CDR3 sequence: CAWGRIQETQYF. The CDR3 bases are TGTGCCTGGGGACGTATCCAAGAGACCCAGTACTTC.

This sequence joins TRBV9 and TRBJ1-1, with a possible D match to TRBD1 (6 bases). The ends were cut back, 2 bases at V and 6 bases at J, with 23 bases in the middle. Germline lookup yields CDR1 SGDLS and CDR2 YYNGEE. The CDR3 runs to 17 residues. CDR3 loop: CASSVLGGAGLYPEAFF. For the CDR3, the DNA is TGTGCCAGCAGCGTCCTCGGGGGCGCAGGTTTATATCCTGAAGCTTTCTTT.

The rearrangement joins TRBV7-3 to TRBJ2-5; D perhaps matches TRBD1 (6 bases). The V gene lost 5 bases and the J gene lost 4 bases, with 11 bases spanning the gap. This CDR3 is built from 13 residues. CDR1 is SGHTA and CDR2 is FQGTGA in the germline V gene. CDR3: CASSLGGSETQYF. The CDR3 DNA sequence: TGTGCCAGCAGCCTAGGGGGTTCAGAGACCCAGTACTTC.